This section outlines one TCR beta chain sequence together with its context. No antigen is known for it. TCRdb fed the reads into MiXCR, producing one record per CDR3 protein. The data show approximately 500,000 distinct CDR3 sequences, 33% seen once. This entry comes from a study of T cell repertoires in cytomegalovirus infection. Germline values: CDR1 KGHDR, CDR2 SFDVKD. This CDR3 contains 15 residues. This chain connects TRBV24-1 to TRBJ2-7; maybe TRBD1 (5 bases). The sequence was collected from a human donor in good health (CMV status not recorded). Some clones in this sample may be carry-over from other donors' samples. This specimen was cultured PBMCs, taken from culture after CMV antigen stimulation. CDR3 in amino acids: CVHPIRAGGHYEQYV. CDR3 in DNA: TGTGTCCACCCTATAAGGGCAGGTGGACATTACGAGCAGTACGTC.